This TCR beta chain was captured in a study of MAIT cells during Salmonella Paratyphi A infection (dated by TCRdb to about 2017). Broadly, across the study: Adult volunteers aged 18 to 60 swallowed one dose of 1-5x10^3 CFU of S. Paratyphi A strain NVGH308. Ciprofloxacin 500 mg twice daily for 14 days, starting at diagnosis, was given to diagnosed volunteers.

To prepare the library, 5' RACE was applied. TCRbeta was amplified in two PCR rounds using Phusion High-Fidelity polymerase, and the primers carried sample-specific barcodes. TCRbeta libraries were generated by template-switch cDNA synthesis with SMARTScribe reverse transcriptase and a TRBC-specific primer. The barcoded samples were pooled and then prepared using the NEBNext Ultra DNA Library Prep Kit for Illumina. Sequencing of libraries was performed on an Illumina MiSeq with the MiSeq reagent kit v2, 300 cycles. In the original analysis: Jemultiplexer demultiplexed the reads by barcode, and MiTCR with default parameters aligned the reads. VDJtools filtered out non-functional sequences; clonotypes were defined by amino acid sequence, with frequencies based on assigned sequence reads. The clonal space homeostasis analysis grouped clonotypes by frequency into over-represented (0.05-1), large, medium and small bins. Clones were called with MiXCR by TCRdb after fastp trimmed the public reads at Q25, and only in-frame beta chains were retained. Duplicate CDR3 protein sequences are folded into a single record with the most common DNA and genes. None of the V and J calls come from the authors' own analysis; TCRdb made them. Across this sample there are around 1,100 distinct CDR3 sequences, with about 24% seen only once. Together, the top ten hold 45% to 55% of the sample.

What the research found in general, with its limitations: Compared with healthy controls, diagnosed volunteers had more expansion or contraction among the top five MAIT clonotypes (about 0.54 versus 0.13), a finding that suggests the repertoire is reshaped by infection. MAIT TRBV usage was found to be oligoclonal, with TRBV20 and TRBV6 favoured, and appeared to be unchanged by infection. The space taken up by over-represented MAIT clonotypes dropped significantly from baseline to mid-infection (about 0.15 to 0.097), while post-infection showed no significant difference. The availability of volunteer samples limited the sample sizes, but these sizes were considered adequate to detect differences between groups.

As for this clonotype: The target of this receptor is not known. No clone much larger than this one lies a single base away; base qualities are absent.

What the time point label conveys for this sample: before S. Paratyphi A challenge (baseline). MAIT cells were defined as Valpha7.2+ CD161+ T cells and identified and sorted by flow cytometry. Circulating MAIT cell TCRbeta repertoires were profiled longitudinally in more than five volunteers in whom enteric fever developed after controlled oral challenge with live Salmonella Paratyphi A. MAIT cell samples were contributed by each diagnosed volunteer at pre-infection, mid-infection and post-infection timepoints. A diagnosis of enteric fever was based on Paratyphi A bacteremia and/or a persistent fever above 38 degrees C that lasted longer than 12 hours. Infection was diagnosed in challenged volunteers between day 4 and day 7 after challenge. For RNA extraction, between 5,000 and 10,000 MAIT cells per sample were sorted directly into RNAqueous-Micro lysis buffer. Lymphoprep gradient centrifugation was used to isolate peripheral blood mononuclear cells from both the blood samples and the leukocyte cones. Cell sorting used a BD FACSAria Fusion or BD FACSAria III sorter.

From cysteine to phenylalanine, the CDR3 is 14 amino acids long. The read is trimmed to its CDR3 DNA, 42 bases read in frame from base 1. V has 1 base trimmed and J has 2 bases trimmed; junction bases matching no gene number 0. From a lookup of the germline V gene, CDR1 and CDR2 are MNHNS and SASEGT. Recombination linked TRBV6-1 to TRBJ2-3, with 7 junctional bases fitting TRBD2. This TCR came from a person aged 18-70 years who was deliberately infected with Salmonella Paratyphi A in a paratyphoid fever challenge study. Here the sequenced sample was MAIT cells from blood, taken at the first sampling point of the challenge study. The CDR3 region reads CASSEGLATDTQYF. The sequenced DNA: TGTGCCAGCAGTGAAGGACTAGCCACAGATACGCAGTATTTT.